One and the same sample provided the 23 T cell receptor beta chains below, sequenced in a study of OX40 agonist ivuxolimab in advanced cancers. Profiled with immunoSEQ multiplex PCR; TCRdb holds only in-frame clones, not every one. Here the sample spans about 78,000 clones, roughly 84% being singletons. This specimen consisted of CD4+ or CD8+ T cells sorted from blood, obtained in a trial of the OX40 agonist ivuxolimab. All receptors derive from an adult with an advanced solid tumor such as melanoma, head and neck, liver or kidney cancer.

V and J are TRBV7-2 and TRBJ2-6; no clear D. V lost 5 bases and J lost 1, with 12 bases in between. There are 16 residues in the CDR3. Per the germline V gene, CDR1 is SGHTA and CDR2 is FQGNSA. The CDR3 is CASSPERNSGANVLTF. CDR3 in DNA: TGTGCCAGCAGCCCAGAGAGGAATTCTGGGGCCAACGTCCTGACTTTC.

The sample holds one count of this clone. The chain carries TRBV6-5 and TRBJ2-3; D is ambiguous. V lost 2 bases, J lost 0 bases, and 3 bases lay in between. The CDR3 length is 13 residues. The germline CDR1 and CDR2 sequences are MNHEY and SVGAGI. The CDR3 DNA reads TGTGCCAGCAGTTACAGAAGCACAGATACGCAGTATTTT. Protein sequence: CASSYRSTDTQYF.

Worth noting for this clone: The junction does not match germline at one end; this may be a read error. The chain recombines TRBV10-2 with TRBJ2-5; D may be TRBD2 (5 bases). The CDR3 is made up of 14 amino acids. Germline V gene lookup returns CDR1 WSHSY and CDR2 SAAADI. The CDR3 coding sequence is TGCGCCAGCATTGAGAGACCTGGGAGAGAGACCCAGTACTTC. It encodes CASIERPGRETQYF.

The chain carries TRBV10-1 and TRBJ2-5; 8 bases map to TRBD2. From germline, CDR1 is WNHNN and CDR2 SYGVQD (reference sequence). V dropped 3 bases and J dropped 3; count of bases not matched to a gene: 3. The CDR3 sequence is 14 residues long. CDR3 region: CASSDRAGEETQYF. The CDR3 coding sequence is TGCGCCAGCAGTGACCGAGCGGGAGAAGAGACCCAGTACTTC.

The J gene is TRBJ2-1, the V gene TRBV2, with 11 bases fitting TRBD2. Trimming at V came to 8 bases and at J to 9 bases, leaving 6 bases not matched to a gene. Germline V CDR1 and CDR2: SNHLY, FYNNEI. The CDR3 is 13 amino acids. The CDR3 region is CASGLAGGGEQFF. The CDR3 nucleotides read TGTGCCAGCGGGCTAGCGGGAGGTGGTGAGCAGTTCTTC.

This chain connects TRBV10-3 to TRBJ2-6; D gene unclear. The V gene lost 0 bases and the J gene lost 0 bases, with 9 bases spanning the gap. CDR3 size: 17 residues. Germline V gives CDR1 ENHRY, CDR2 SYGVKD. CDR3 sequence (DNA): TGTGCCATCAGTGAGTCCACACCCTCCTCTGGGGCCAACGTCCTGACTTTC. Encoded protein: CAISESTPSSGANVLTF.

The CDR3 coding sequence is TGTGCCAGCAGTACACAGGGGTTCAATCAGCCCCAGCATTTT. It yields the protein CASSTQGFNQPQHF. The chain couples TRBV28 to TRBJ1-5; 7 bases align to TRBD1. Trimming cost V 5 bases and J 3 bases; bases outside gene matches: 4. The CDR3 covers 14 residues. Germline assignment: CDR1 MDHEN and CDR2 SYDVKM.

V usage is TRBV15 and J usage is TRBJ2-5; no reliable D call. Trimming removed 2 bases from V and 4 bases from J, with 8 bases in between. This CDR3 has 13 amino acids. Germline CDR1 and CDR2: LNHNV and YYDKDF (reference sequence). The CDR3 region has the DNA TGTGCCACCAGCAGACAAACAATAGAGACCCAGTACTTC. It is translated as CATSRQTIETQYF. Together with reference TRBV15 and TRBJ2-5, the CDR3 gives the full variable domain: DAMVIQNPRYQVTQFGKPVTLSCSQTLNHNVMYWYQQKSSQAPKLLFHYYDKDFNNEADTPDNFQSRRPNTSFCFLDIRSPGLGDTAMYLCATSRQTIETQYFGPGTRLLVL.

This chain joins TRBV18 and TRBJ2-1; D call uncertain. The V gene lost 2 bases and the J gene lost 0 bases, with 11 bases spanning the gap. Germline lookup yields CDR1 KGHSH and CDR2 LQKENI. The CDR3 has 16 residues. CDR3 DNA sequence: TGTGCCAGCTCACCAACGGTAACTTCCTCCTACAATGAGCAGTTCTTC. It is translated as CASSPTVTSSYNEQFF. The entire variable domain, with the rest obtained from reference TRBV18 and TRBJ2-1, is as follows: NAGVMQNPRHLVRRRGQEARLRCSPMKGHSHVYWYRQLPEEGLKFMVYLQKENIIDESGMPKERFSAEFPKEGPSILRIQQVVRGDSAAYFCASSPTVTSSYNEQFFGPGTRLTVL.

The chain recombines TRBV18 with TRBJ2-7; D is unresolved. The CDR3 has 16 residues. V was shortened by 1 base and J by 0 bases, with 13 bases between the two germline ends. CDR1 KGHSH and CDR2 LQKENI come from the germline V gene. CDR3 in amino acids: CASSPRGGQSSYEQYF. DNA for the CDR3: TGTGCCAGCTCACCACGAGGCGGCCAAAGCTCCTACGAGCAGTACTTC. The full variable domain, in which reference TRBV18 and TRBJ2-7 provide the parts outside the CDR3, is NAGVMQNPRHLVRRRGQEARLRCSPMKGHSHVYWYRQLPEEGLKFMVYLQKENIIDESGMPKERFSAEFPKEGPSILRIQQVVRGDSAAYFCASSPRGGQSSYEQYFGPGTRLTVT.

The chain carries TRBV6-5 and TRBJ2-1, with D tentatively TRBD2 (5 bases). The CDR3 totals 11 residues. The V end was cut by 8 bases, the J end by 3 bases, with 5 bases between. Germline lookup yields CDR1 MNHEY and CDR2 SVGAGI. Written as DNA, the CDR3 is TGTGCCAGCGAGGGCTACAATGAGCAGTTCTTC. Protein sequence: CASEGYNEQFF.

The CDR3 DNA is TGTGCTAGTGGACCCATCTCTTCACGTGTGGAGCAGTACTTC. The encoded protein is CASGPISSRVEQYF. V gene TRBV12-5 combines with J gene TRBJ2-7; the D is unclear. From germline, CDR1 is LGHNT and CDR2 FRNRAP. V lost 6 bases and J 7 bases, leaving 19 bases between the germline ends. The CDR3 has 14 amino acids.

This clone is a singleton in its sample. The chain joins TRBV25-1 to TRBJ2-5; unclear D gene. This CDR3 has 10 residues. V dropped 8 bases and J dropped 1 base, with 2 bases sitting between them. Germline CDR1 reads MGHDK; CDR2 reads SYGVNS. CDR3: CASFQETQYF. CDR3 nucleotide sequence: TGTGCCAGCTTCCAAGAGACCCAGTACTTC.

CDR3 DNA: TGTGCCAGCAGCCAACTGGGGGGACTAGCGGGACATACGCAGTATTTT. Its translation is CASSQLGGLAGHTQYF. This chain connects TRBV7-8 to TRBJ2-3, with 13 bases identical to TRBD2. CDR1 and CDR2 from the germline V gene are SGHVS and FQNEAQ. V was clipped by 5 bases and J by 7 bases; unmatched bases: 9. This CDR3 is 16 amino acids long.

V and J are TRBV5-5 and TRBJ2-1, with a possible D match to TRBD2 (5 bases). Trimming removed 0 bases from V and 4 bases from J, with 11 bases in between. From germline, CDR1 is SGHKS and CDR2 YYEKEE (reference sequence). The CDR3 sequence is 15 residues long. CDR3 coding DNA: TGTGCCAGCAGCTTGGGACTATGGGAGTACAATGAGCAGTTCTTC. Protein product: CASSLGLWEYNEQFF.

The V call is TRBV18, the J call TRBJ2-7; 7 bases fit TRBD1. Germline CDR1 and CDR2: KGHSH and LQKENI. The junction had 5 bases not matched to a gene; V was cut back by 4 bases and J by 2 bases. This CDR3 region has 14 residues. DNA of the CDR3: TGTGCCAGCTCACAAGGGACAGTAGCCTACGAGCAGTACTTC. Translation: CASSQGTVAYEQYF.

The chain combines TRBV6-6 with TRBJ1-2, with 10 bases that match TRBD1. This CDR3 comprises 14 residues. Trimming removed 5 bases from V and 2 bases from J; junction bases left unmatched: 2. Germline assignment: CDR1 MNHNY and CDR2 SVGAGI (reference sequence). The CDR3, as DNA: TGTGCCAGCAGTAAGGACAGGGGGAACTATGGCTACACCTTC. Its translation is CASSKDRGNYGYTF.

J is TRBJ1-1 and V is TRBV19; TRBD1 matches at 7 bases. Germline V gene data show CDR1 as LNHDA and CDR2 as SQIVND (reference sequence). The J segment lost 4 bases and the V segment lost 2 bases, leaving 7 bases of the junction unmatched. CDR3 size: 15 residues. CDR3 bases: TGTGCCAGTAGTATAACAGGGGCTCTGAGCACTGAAGCTTTCTTT. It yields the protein CASSITGALSTEAFF.

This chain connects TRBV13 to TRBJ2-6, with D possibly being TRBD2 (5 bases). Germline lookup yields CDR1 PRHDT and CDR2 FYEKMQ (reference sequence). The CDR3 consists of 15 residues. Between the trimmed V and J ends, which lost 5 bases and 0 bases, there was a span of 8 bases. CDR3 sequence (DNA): TGTGCCAGCAGCATTAGCGCCTCTGGGGCCAACGTCCTGACTTTC. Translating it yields CASSISASGANVLTF.

The CDR3 DNA sequence: TGTGCCAGCAGCTTCGGGACGGACTATGGCTACACCTTC. Encoded protein: CASSFGTDYGYTF. The V gene is TRBV5-4, the J gene TRBJ1-2; D is perhaps TRBD1 (5 bases). This CDR3 contains 13 residues. The germline V gene encodes CDR1 SGHNT and CDR2 YYREEE (reference sequence). The germline V and J ends were trimmed by 2 bases and 3 bases, with 8 bases remaining between them.

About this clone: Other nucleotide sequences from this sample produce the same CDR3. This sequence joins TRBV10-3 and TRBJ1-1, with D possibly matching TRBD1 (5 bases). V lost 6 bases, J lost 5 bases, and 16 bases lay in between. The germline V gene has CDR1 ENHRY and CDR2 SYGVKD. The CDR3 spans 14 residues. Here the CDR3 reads CAIRGVGLGTEAFF. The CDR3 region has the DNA TGTGCCATCAGGGGGGTGGGGTTGGGGACTGAAGCTTTCTTT.

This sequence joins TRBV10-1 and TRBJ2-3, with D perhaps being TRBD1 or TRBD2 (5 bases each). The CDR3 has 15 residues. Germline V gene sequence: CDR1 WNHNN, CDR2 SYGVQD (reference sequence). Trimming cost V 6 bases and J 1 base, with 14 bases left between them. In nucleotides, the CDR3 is TGCGCCAGCAGCGACCGGGACCCCGGCACAGATACGCAGTATTTT. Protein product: CASSDRDPGTDTQYF.

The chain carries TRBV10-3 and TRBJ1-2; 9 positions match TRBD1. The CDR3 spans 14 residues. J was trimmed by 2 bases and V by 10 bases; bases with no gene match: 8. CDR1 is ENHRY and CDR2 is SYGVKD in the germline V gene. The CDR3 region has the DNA TGTGCCAGTCTGCCGGGACAGGGCAACTATGGCTACACCTTC. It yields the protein CASLPGQGNYGYTF.